The rows below give T cell receptor beta chains drawn from one sample of a study of brain T cells in children with intractable seizures. Assay used: immunoSEQ multiplex PCR; TCRdb lists only in-frame clones, some missing. Of under 150,000 clones in the sample, 90% to 95% were seen once. The sample was peripheral blood, taken at surgery. These receptors came from a boy younger than two with hemimegalencephaly and intractable seizures. Each CDR3 is given with its conserved first and last residue. Fields, in order: V gene, CDR3 length, J gene, CDR3 protein.

TRBV6-5,13,TRBJ2-7,CASTGGAPGEQYF
TRBV18,13,TRBJ2-3,CASSPGTTDTQYF
TRBV28,15,TRBJ1-1,CASRVSPGAGTEAFF
TRBV6-4,13,TRBJ1-1,CASSDRDNTEAFF
TRBV5-6,13,TRBJ2-7,CASSPGQAIRQYF
TRBV3-1/TRBV3-2,14,TRBJ2-5,CASSQQGAQETQYF
TRBV28,15,TRBJ2-7,CASSNGGLPDGEQYF
TRBV14,13,TRBJ1-1,CASSLYRGAEAFF
TRBV7-9,15,TRBJ1-6,CASSLGGGLYSPLHF
TRBV18,14,TRBJ1-2,CASSPPGQDYGYTF
TRBV6-6,11,TRBJ1-6,CASSYQGYLHF
TRBV15,15,TRBJ1-6,CATSRDRADNSPLHF
TRBV28,15,TRBJ2-7,CASSATARPRSEQYF
TRBV6-5,11,TRBJ2-7,CASTRSYEQYF
TRBV2,12,TRBJ1-1,CASSVIGTEAFF
TRBV28,16,TRBJ2-7,CASSLAGAYRYYEQYF
TRBV10-3,11,TRBJ2-3,CAISLKDTQYF
TRBV11-2,18,TRBJ2-1,CASSWGPGSGTSGSEQFF
TRBV11-2,16,TRBJ2-3,CASSSPGLAPIDTQYF
TRBV4-2,13,TRBJ2-7,CASSRDGSYEQYF
TRBV4-1,17,TRBJ1-4,CASSQDPSGQGGEKLFF
TRBV10-2,14,TRBJ2-1,CASSQRGGHNEQFF
TRBV5-4,14,TRBJ2-5,CASSLKPGQETQYF
TRBV5-1,19,TRBJ2-1,CASSLYGTSGSLSYNEQFF
TRBV29-1,13,TRBJ2-5,CSAGTDRRETQYF
TRBV20-1,10,TRBJ2-1,CSASYNEQFF
TRBV29-1,13,TRBJ1-1,CSVVTGLNTEAFF
TRBV7-3,16,TRBJ2-5,CASSLGRTGYQETQYF
TRBV10-3,16,TRBJ1-6,CAISESPGPEYSPLHF
TRBV6-5,14,TRBJ2-4,CASRWPGRENIQYF
TRBV27,17,TRBJ2-1,CASSAHRVEPSYNEQFF
TRBV28,13,TRBJ2-7,CARGQAGRGEQYF
TRBV7-9,15,TRBJ2-3,CASSFRTSDTDTQYF
TRBV5-1,13,TRBJ2-5,CASSFGWEETQYF
TRBV2,15,TRBJ2-3,CASPRESSSTDTQYF
TRBV4-2,16,TRBJ2-5,CASSQRLAGGPETQYF
TRBV4-1,16,TRBJ2-2,CASSPFSGRATGELFF
TRBV12-5,14,TRBJ2-7,CASGPLGVGYEQYF
TRBV19,14,TRBJ1-1,CASSHRSVAAEAFF